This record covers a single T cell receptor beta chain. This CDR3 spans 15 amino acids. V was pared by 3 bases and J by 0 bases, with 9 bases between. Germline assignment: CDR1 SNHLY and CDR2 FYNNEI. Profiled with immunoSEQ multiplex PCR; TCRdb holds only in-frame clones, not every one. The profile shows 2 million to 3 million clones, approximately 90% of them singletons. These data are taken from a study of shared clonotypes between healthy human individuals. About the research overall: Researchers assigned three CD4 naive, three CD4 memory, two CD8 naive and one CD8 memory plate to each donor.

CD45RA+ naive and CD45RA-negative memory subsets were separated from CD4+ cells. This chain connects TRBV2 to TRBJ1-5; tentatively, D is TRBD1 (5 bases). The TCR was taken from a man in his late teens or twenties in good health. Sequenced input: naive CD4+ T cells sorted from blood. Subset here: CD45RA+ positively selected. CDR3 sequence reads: CASSDDSNSNQPQHF. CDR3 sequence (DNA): TGTGCCAGCAGTGATGACAGTAATAGCAATCAGCCCCAGCATTTT.